Listed below are T cell receptor beta chains from one sample, sequenced in a study of OX40 agonist ivuxolimab in advanced cancers. Assay: immunoSEQ multiplex PCR; the TCRdb copy retains only in-frame clones and omits some. The sample includes fewer than 120,000 clones, around 90% seen only once; the top ten take approximately 0.29%. The sample consisted of CD4+ or CD8+ T cells sorted from blood, taken in a trial of the OX40 agonist ivuxolimab. The receptor source for this set is an adult with an advanced solid tumor such as melanoma, head and neck, liver or kidney cancer. Each CDR3 is given with its conserved first and last residue. A D gene is named only where the DNA matches it firmly. Expanded clones get a size class; other rows say once, few or many, or leave the size out.

clone_size	v_call	j_call	d_call	cdr3_aa	cdr3_nt
.	TRBV28	TRBJ2-7	.	CASSSPGEQYF	TGTGCCAGCAGTTCTCCCGGGGAGCAGTACTTC
.	TRBV12-5	TRBJ1-4	.	CASGFLPLSEKLFF	TGTGCTAGTGGTTTCTTGCCCTTAAGTGAAAAACTGTTTTTT
.	TRBV21-1	TRBJ1-3	.	CASSGRTGGPGNTIYF	TGTGCCAGCAGCGGTAGAACAGGGGGCCCTGGAAACACCATATATTTT
.	TRBV28	TRBJ1-2	.	CASSLRENGYTF	TGTGCCAGCAGTCTTCGGGAGAATGGCTACACCTTC
.	TRBV19	TRBJ1-1	.	CASNMRNTEAFF	TGTGCCAGTAATATGCGAAACACTGAAGCTTTCTTT
.	TRBV7-6	TRBJ2-5	.	CASSFRLGLETQYF	TGTGCCAGCAGCTTCCGTCTGGGTTTAGAGACCCAGTACTTC
.	TRBV15	TRBJ2-6	.	CATTKRLSGANVLTF	TGTGCCACCACCAAGCGCCTCTCTGGGGCCAACGTCCTGACTTTC
.	TRBV7-2	TRBJ1-5	TRBD1	CASSLDRLSNQPQHF	TGTGCCAGCAGCCTGGACAGGTTAAGCAATCAGCCCCAGCATTTT
.	TRBV19	TRBJ2-3	.	CASSIDDLEGPTDTQYF	TGTGCCAGTAGTATAGACGACCTCGAGGGGCCCACAGATACGCAGTATTTT
.	TRBV5-3	TRBJ1-5	.	CARSSCNQGRPSNQPQHF	TGTGCCAGAAGCTCGTGTAACCAGGGGAGACCGAGCAATCAGCCCCAGCATTTT
many	TRBV30	TRBJ1-3	.	CAWGGRAYSGNTIYF	TGTGCCTGGGGGGGCAGGGCCTACTCTGGAAACACCATATATTTT
.	TRBV19	TRBJ1-1	.	CASSPRGGYTEAFF	TGTGCCAGTAGTCCCCGGGGAGGTTACACTGAAGCTTTCTTT
.	TRBV5-4	TRBJ2-1	TRBD1	CASMGDRGSPSSYNEQFF	TGTGCCAGCATGGGGGACAGGGGATCTCCCAGTTCCTACAATGAGCAGTTCTTC
.	TRBV10-3	TRBJ2-7	.	CAISPRAAASYEQYF	TGTGCCATCAGTCCCAGGGCGGCGGCCTCCTACGAGCAGTACTTC
.	TRBV5-4	TRBJ1-2	TRBD1	CASSWDRGLGYTF	TGTGCCAGCAGTTGGGACAGGGGGCTTGGCTACACCTTC
.	TRBV5-1	TRBJ2-2	.	CASSFLYDTGELFF	TGCGCCAGCAGCTTCCTATACGATACCGGGGAGCTGTTTTTT
.	TRBV28	TRBJ2-2	.	CASSFLGGRRTGELFF	TGTGCCAGCAGTTTCCTTGGGGGGCGACGGACCGGGGAGCTGTTTTTT
once	TRBV19	TRBJ2-5	TRBD2	CASSVRTSGQETQYF	TGTGCCAGTAGTGTCCGGACTAGCGGACAAGAGACCCAGTACTTC
.	TRBV27	TRBJ1-6	TRBD1	CASRDRWSSPLHF	TGTGCCAGTCGGGACAGGTGGTCCTCACCCCTCCACTTT
.	TRBV6-1	TRBJ1-5	TRBD1	CASSEIQGGLQGQPQHF	TGTGCCAGCAGTGAAATTCAGGGGGGGCTCCAGGGTCAGCCCCAGCATTTT
once	TRBV6-5	TRBJ2-2	.	CASSYRGKGNTGELFF	TGTGCCAGCAGTTACAGGGGGAAGGGAAACACCGGGGAGCTGTTTTTT
.	TRBV19	TRBJ2-1	TRBD2	CASSDGTKNGGSPQQFF	TGTGCCAGTAGTGACGGGACTAAGAATGGCGGGAGCCCGCAGCAGTTCTTC
once	TRBV29-1	TRBJ2-2	TRBD1	CSAGPGQGQTGELFF	TGCAGCGCGGGCCCCGGACAGGGGCAAACCGGGGAGCTGTTTTTT
.	TRBV5-1	TRBJ2-1	TRBD2	CASSWGASGRSYNEQFF	TGCGCCAGCAGCTGGGGGGCTAGCGGGAGGTCCTACAATGAGCAGTTCTTC
.	TRBV11-2	TRBJ2-7	TRBD1	CASSLQSRGREQYF	TGTGCCAGCAGCTTACAAAGCAGGGGGCGCGAGCAGTACTTC
.	TRBV19	TRBJ1-1	.	CASSRSLNTEAFF	TGTGCCAGTAGTCGGAGTTTGAACACTGAAGCTTTCTTT
few	TRBV5-5	TRBJ2-5	.	CASSLGSTIETQYF	TGTGCCAGCAGCTTGGGCAGTACGATTGAGACCCAGTACTTC
.	TRBV18	TRBJ2-7	TRBD2	CASSPPLLAGGPGEQYF	TGTGCCAGCTCACCACCATTACTAGCGGGAGGGCCTGGCGAGCAGTACTTC
.	TRBV6-6	TRBJ2-5	TRBD1	CASSLQGETQYF	TGTGCCAGCAGCCTACAGGGGGAGACCCAGTACTTC
.	TRBV7-2	TRBJ2-1	TRBD2	CASSPHRGVGDEQFF	TGTGCCAGCAGCCCCCACCGGGGGGTGGGAGATGAGCAGTTCTTC
.	TRBV9	TRBJ2-1	TRBD2	CASSVGLAGGRVNNEQFF	TGTGCCAGCAGCGTAGGGCTAGCGGGAGGGCGGGTGAACAATGAGCAGTTCTTC
.	TRBV19	TRBJ2-5	TRBD2	CASSIDRERGQETQYF	TGTGCCAGTAGTATAGATCGTGAGCGGGGCCAAGAGACCCAGTACTTC
.	TRBV30	TRBJ1-4	.	CAWSVQGREKLFF	TGTGCCTGGAGTGTACAGGGACGTGAAAAACTGTTTTTT
.	TRBV12-5	TRBJ1-2	.	CASGLVRAVDYVDGYTF	TGTGCTAGTGGTTTGGTACGGGCAGTAGACTATGTAGATGGCTACACCTTC
.	TRBV5-1	TRBJ1-2	.	CASRASTNYGYTF	TGCGCCAGCAGGGCGTCAACTAACTATGGCTACACCTTC
.	TRBV5-6	TRBJ1-4	.	CASSLFTQSEKLFF	TGTGCCAGCAGCTTATTCACCCAGAGTGAAAAACTGTTTTTT
.	TRBV6-5	TRBJ1-2	.	CASSPDGNYGYTF	TGTGCCAGCAGTCCGGACGGGAACTATGGCTACACCTTC
once	TRBV9	TRBJ2-3	.	CASSVEALITDTQYF	TGTGCCAGCAGCGTAGAGGCTCTGATTACAGATACGCAGTATTTT
once	TRBV19	TRBJ1-2	.	CASSPAGSNYGYTF	TGTGCCAGTAGTCCGGCGGGGAGTAATTATGGCTACACCTTC
.	TRBV6-5	TRBJ1-1	.	CASSVSKGGTEAFF	TGTGCCAGCAGCGTTTCCAAAGGGGGGACTGAAGCTTTCTTT
.	TRBV10-3	TRBJ1-6	TRBD1	CATSTGSRNSPLHF	TGTGCCACCTCGACAGGGTCCCGAAATTCACCCCTCCACTTT
.	TRBV19	TRBJ1-5	.	CASKVTGNQPQHF	TGTGCCAGTAAGGTCACGGGCAATCAGCCCCAGCATTTT
.	TRBV6-5	TRBJ2-3	.	CASRVAATDTQYF	TGTGCCAGCAGGGTAGCGGCCACAGATACGCAGTATTTT
.	TRBV6-4	TRBJ2-7	TRBD1	CAIITQGQRSYEQYF	TGTGCCATCATAACCCAGGGACAGCGATCCTACGAGCAGTACTTC
.	TRBV11-3	TRBJ2-1	.	CASSLDSDNEQFF	TGTGCCAGCAGCTTAGATTCGGACAATGAGCAGTTCTTC
.	TRBV19	TRBJ1-2	.	CASSTTGSANYGYTF	TGTGCCAGTAGTACAACAGGTTCCGCTAACTATGGCTACACCTTC
once	TRBV5-6	TRBJ2-1	TRBD1	CASSLRDRDPNEQFF	TGTGCCAGCAGCCTCCGGGACAGGGACCCCAATGAGCAGTTCTTC
.	TRBV5-1	TRBJ1-2	.	CASSPPANYGYTF	TGCGCCAGCAGCCCTCCAGCTAACTATGGCTACACCTTC
once	TRBV7-9	TRBJ2-3	.	CASSLGRIVADTQYF	TGTGCCAGCAGCCTAGGGAGAATCGTTGCAGATACGCAGTATTTT
.	TRBV5-1	TRBJ1-2	TRBD1	CASSWTGEGDGYTF	TGCGCCAGCAGCTGGACAGGGGAAGGCGATGGCTACACCTTC
.	TRBV5-1	TRBJ2-1	TRBD2	CASRTSRDYNEQFF	TGCGCCAGCAGGACTAGCAGGGATTACAATGAGCAGTTCTTC
many	TRBV6-1	TRBJ2-5	.	CASRVMGAGETQYF	TGTGCCAGCAGGGTCATGGGAGCGGGAGAGACCCAGTACTTC
once	TRBV7-2	TRBJ1-4	.	CASSLDRPSGREKLFF	TGTGCCAGCAGCTTAGACAGGCCCTCGGGAAGGGAAAAACTGTTTTTT
.	TRBV19	TRBJ2-7	.	CASGRGAKQYF	TGTGCCAGTGGTAGGGGCGCGAAGCAGTACTTC
.	TRBV14	TRBJ2-4	.	CASSQEINYVTELYF	TGTGCCAGCAGCCAAGAAATTAATTACGTAACAGAACTCTACTTC
.	TRBV19	TRBJ1-2	.	CASSILGQGYGYTF	TGTGCCAGTAGTATACTGGGGCAGGGCTATGGCTACACCTTC
.	TRBV30	TRBJ2-1	TRBD2	CAWTLGLAGGEQFF	TGTGCCTGGACCCTGGGGCTAGCGGGGGGTGAGCAGTTCTTC
.	TRBV15	TRBJ2-1	TRBD2	CATSPDPAHSGGKFF	TGTGCCACCAGCCCTGATCCAGCCCACAGCGGGGGGAAGTTCTTC
.	TRBV18	TRBJ2-5	.	CASSPTGTHGETQYF	TGTGCCAGCTCTCCAACCGGGACGCATGGAGAGACCCAGTACTTC